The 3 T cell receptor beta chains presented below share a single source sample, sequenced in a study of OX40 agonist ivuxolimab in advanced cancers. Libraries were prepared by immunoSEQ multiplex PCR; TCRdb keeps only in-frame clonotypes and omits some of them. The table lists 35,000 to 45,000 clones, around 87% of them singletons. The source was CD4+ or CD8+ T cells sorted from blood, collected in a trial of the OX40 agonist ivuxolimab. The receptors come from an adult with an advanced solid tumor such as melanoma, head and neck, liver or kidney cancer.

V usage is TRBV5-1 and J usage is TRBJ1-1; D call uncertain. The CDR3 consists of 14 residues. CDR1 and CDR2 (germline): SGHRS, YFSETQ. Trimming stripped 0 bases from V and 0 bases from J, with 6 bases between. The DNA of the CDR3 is TGCGCCAGCAGCTTGGGGAGTATGAACACTGAAGCTTTCTTT. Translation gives CASSLGSMNTEAFF. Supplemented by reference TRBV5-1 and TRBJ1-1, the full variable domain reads KAGVTQTPRYLIKTRGQQVTLSCSPISGHRSVSWYQQTPGQGLQFLFEYFSETQRNKGNFPGRFSGRQFSNSRSEMNVSTLELGDSALYLCASSLGSMNTEAFFGQGTRLTVV.

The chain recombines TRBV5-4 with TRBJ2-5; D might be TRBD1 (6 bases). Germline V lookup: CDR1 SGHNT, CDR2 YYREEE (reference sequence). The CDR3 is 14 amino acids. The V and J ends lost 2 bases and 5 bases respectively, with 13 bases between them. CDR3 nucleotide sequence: TGTGCCAGCAGCTTTACGGTACAGGGCGAGACCCAGTACTTC. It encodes CASSFTVQGETQYF.

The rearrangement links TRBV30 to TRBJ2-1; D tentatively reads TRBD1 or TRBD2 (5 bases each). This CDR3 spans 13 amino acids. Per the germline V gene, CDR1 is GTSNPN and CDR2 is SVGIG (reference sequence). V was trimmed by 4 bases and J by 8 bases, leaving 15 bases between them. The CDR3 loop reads CAWNPGLSDEQFF. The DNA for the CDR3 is TGTGCCTGGAACCCGGGGCTCTCGGATGAGCAGTTCTTC.